The rows below give T cell receptor beta chains drawn from one sample of a study of blood T cell repertoires in COVID-19. Sequencing used immunoSEQ multiplex PCR; TCRdb keeps in-frame clones, though not all of them. The sample shows approximately 120,000 clones, 60% to 85% of them seen only once. The sequenced material came from peripheral blood. All receptors come from a man older than 75 with acute or convalescent COVID-19. CDR3s leave out the opening cysteine and the closing phenylalanine or tryptophan. The order of the fields is J gene, V gene, CDR3 length, CDR3 protein.

>TRBJ2-6|TRBV7-2|14
ASSPTGGVGANVLT
>TRBJ1-4|TRBV4-2|13
ASSPGQDSNEKLF
>TRBJ2-2|TRBV2|16
ASSEAPLDRVLSGELF
>TRBJ2-3|TRBV4-1|10
ASSPRLDTQY
>TRBJ2-7|TRBV27|13
ASSSPGQGVYEQY
>TRBJ1-1|TRBV2|12
ASRAGTENTEAF
>TRBJ1-1|TRBV25-1|13
ASSGSGGMNTEAF
>TRBJ2-7|TRBV3-1/TRBV3-2|11
ASSLSGEREQY
>TRBJ1-6|TRBV7-8|13
ASRQYRGRNSPLH
>TRBJ2-7|TRBV12-5|12
ASGLGGQRYEQY
>TRBJ1-1|TRBV19|12
ASSIRDRGTEAF
>TRBJ2-7|TRBV7-2|14
ASSLPSGGYPVEQY
>TRBJ1-1|TRBV7-2|14
ASSLVGGGVNTEAF
>TRBJ2-3|TRBV10-1|17
ASSAPCGGGPHFPDTQY
>TRBJ1-3|TRBV5-4|15
ASSLGAGAISGNTIY
>TRBJ1-5|TRBV19|13
ASSMGTGSNQPQH
>TRBJ1-3|TRBV10-3|11
AIRTGTGNTIY
>TRBJ2-5|TRBV7-2|7
ATGETQY
>TRBJ1-6|TRBV5-6|13
ASSFGTGFHSPLH
>TRBJ2-2|TRBV5-1|12
ASSRDREGGELF
>TRBJ2-7|TRBV6-6|11
ASSPGAAYEQY
>TRBJ2-7|TRBV7-9|13
ASSPQRQGVDEQY
>TRBJ2-2|TRBV27|13
ASRLQGSRTGELF
>TRBJ2-2|TRBV3-1/TRBV3-2|14
ASSLPIGTTTGELF
>TRBJ1-3|TRBV7-2|13
ASSSYRGSGNTIY
>TRBJ2-1|TRBV12-3/TRBV12-4|11
ASSREGFNEQF
>TRBJ2-3|TRBV27|12
ASSLARVKDTQY
>TRBJ2-5|TRBV5-4|9
ASSAGGTQY
>TRBJ1-3|TRBV12-3/TRBV12-4|10
ASTLRRDTIY
>TRBJ2-5|TRBV6-4|12
ASRGESGRETQY